This TCR beta chain was profiled in a study of cytotoxic CD8 clonotypes in ibrutinib-treated CLL. Libraries were prepared by immunoSEQ multiplex PCR; TCRdb keeps only in-frame clonotypes and omits some of them. This sample has about 40,000 clones, with roughly two thirds found just once. The CDR3 contains 18 residues. V shed 2 bases and J 1 base; nucleotides not matched to a gene: 4. Germline V gene data show CDR1 as SGDLS and CDR2 as YYNGEE. The chain couples TRBV9 to TRBJ2-3; TRBD2 aligns across 16 bases. This material consisted of PBMCs, taken at disease progression, from a patient treated with ibrutinib. The receptor's source is a human donor with chronic lymphocytic leukemia. The CDR3 DNA reads as TGTGCCAGCAGCGTCGGGACTAGCGGGAGGGGCGGCACAGATACGCAGTATTTT. Translated: CASSVGTSGRGGTDTQYF.